The sequence of this T cell receptor (beta chain) was determined in a study of early T cells in non-severe SARS-CoV-2 infection. In the study overall: Unpaired chains resulted from sequencing bulk RNA of unsorted whole blood.

Germline CDR1 reads WNHNN; CDR2 reads SYGVQD (reference sequence). CDR3 length: 14 amino acids. V dropped 5 bases and J dropped 2 bases, with 10 bases sitting between them. cDNA molecules, individually, were tagged with unique molecular identifiers. TCRdb re-analysed the 5' RACE reads in MiXCR, keeping a single row per CDR3 protein. The sample shows about 90,000 distinct CDR3 sequences, approximately 12% of them seen only once. This clonotype has just a few counts. Sequences were derived from whole blood, sampled at baseline. V and J are TRBV10-1 and TRBJ2-4; the D is unclear. This receptor was taken from an adult who was a healthcare worker with PCR-confirmed SARS-CoV-2 infection or an uninfected control (not recorded which). CDR3 in amino acids: CASSPSVTKNIQYF. Here the CDR3 DNA reads TGCGCCAGCAGTCCTTCGGTTACCAAAAACATTCAGTACTTC.